Following are 8 T cell receptor beta chains from one sample sequenced in a study of T cells in localized non-small cell lung cancer. Here immunoSEQ multiplex PCR was the method, and the copy in TCRdb shows in-frame clones only, minus some. Found here are 900 to 1,100 clones, approximately 20% of them singletons; the top ten hold around 9.5%. Here the sequenced sample was normal lung tissue next to the tumor, taken before any cancer treatment. These receptors all come from a female donor older than 55 with stage I lung adenocarcinoma.

The CDR3 nucleotides read TGTGCCAGCAGCTTAGGACACGCGAACACTGAAGCTTTCTTT. It encodes CASSLGHANTEAFF. This chain connects TRBV11-3 to TRBJ1-1; no firm D call. In germline, CDR1 is SGHNT, CDR2 YENEEA. Trimming took off 1 base at V and 1 base at J, with 7 bases between the two ends. The CDR3 totals 14 residues.

V is TRBV12-5 and J is TRBJ2-5; the D call may be TRBD1 or TRBD2 (6 bases each). This CDR3 has 14 amino acids. Looked up from germline, CDR1 is LGHNT and CDR2 is FRNRAP. The V and J ends lost 7 bases and 4 bases respectively, with 16 bases between them. CDR3 loop: CASVIGGPRETQYF. The CDR3 DNA sequence: TGTGCTAGTGTTATAGGGGGGCCTCGAGAGACCCAGTACTTC.

The chain recombines TRBV6-8 with TRBJ2-3; D uncertain. Germline V CDR1 and CDR2: MNHGY, SAAAGT. CDR3 length: 13 amino acids. V gave up 6 bases and J gave up 4 bases, with 11 bases separating them. CDR3 DNA sequence: TGTGCCAGCAGGGGCACGCCGGCAGATACGCAGTATTTT. This encodes CASRGTPADTQYF.

The chain uses TRBV6-8 and TRBJ2-7; 10 bases map to TRBD1. Germline values: CDR1 MNHGY, CDR2 SAAAGT. V gave up 6 bases and J gave up 5 bases; unmatched junction bases: 16. This CDR3 contains 17 residues. The CDR3 DNA reads TGTGCCAGCAGGCTCAAAATATTGACAGGGGGCGTCGACGAGCAGTACTTC. This translates into CASRLKILTGGVDEQYF.

The chain links TRBV6-8 to TRBJ1-2, with D perhaps TRBD1 (6 bases). There are 14 residues in the CDR3. V gave up 5 bases and J gave up 8 bases, with 18 bases separating them. Germline lookup yields CDR1 MNHGY and CDR2 SAAAGT. CDR3 loop: CASSSLGGLGGYTF. The CDR3 coding sequence is TGTGCCAGCAGTAGCCTCGGGGGCCTCGGCGGCTACACCTTC.

V is TRBV6-8 and J is TRBJ2-2, with a tentative D call TRBD1 (6 bases). V was shortened by 10 bases and J by 6 bases, with 12 bases between the two germline ends. The CDR3 loop spans 12 amino acids. Germline values: CDR1 MNHGY, CDR2 SAAAGT. CDR3 loop: CAINGQSGELFF. The DNA of the CDR3 is TGTGCCATCAACGGACAGTCCGGGGAGCTGTTTTTT.

Sample share makes this clone large (0.1 to 1%). V and J are TRBV11-3 and TRBJ1-1, with D perhaps TRBD1 (5 bases). The germline V and J ends were trimmed by 5 bases and 1 base, with 14 bases remaining between them. The CDR3 totals 15 residues. CDR1 is SGHNT, CDR2 YENEEA, per germline. The CDR3 sequence is CASSPRTRRNTEAFF. In DNA form, the CDR3 reads TGTGCCAGCAGCCCGAGGACACGAAGGAACACTGAAGCTTTCTTT.

This clone turned up a few times. The V call is TRBV5-1, the J call TRBJ1-6, with D unresolved. This CDR3 has 17 residues. CDR1 and CDR2 (germline): SGHRS, YFSETQ. Between the trimmed V and J ends, which lost 0 bases and 0 bases, there was a span of 10 bases. The CDR3 DNA is TGCGCCAGCAGCTTGGCCGGACTAAGCTCCTATAATTCACCCCTCCACTTT. The encoded protein is CASSLAGLSSYNSPLHF.